The 30 T cell receptor beta chains presented below share a single source sample, sequenced in a study of T-cell reconstitution after alpha-beta-depleted transplantation in children. Unique molecular identifiers featured in how the TCRbeta library was prepared. TCRdb re-called the PCR reads with MiXCR, one entry per CDR3 protein. In the table there are nearly 550,000 distinct CDR3 sequences, 18% of which are singletons. The starting material was PBMCs from the stem cell graft donor, obtained from the stem cell graft. The receptors were gathered from a human donor who donated a stem cell graft to a child with acute lymphoblastic leukemia.

This clonotype was seen many times. J is TRBJ1-4 and V is TRBV20-1, with unresolved D. V was cut by 3 bases and J by 8 bases, with 13 bases left in between. CDR3 length equals 13 residues. Per germline, CDR1 DFQATT and CDR2 SNEGSKA (reference sequence). The CDR3 loop reads CSASSGGDEKLFF. The CDR3 DNA reads TGCAGTGCTAGTTCAGGAGGAGACGAAAAACTGTTTTTT.

The chain has TRBV28 and TRBJ2-7, with TRBD2 matching 10 bases. Trimming at V came to 10 bases and at J to 0 bases, leaving 6 bases not matched to a gene. Germline loops: CDR1 MDHEN, CDR2 SYDVKM. CDR3 length equals 14 residues. CDR3 coding DNA: TGTGCCACCTTCGGACTAGCGGACTCCTACGAGCAGTACTTC. It specifies CATFGLADSYEQYF. The whole variable domain, filled in from reference TRBV28 and TRBJ2-7, reads DVKVTQSSRYLVKRTGEKVFLECVQDMDHENMFWYRQDPGLGLRLIYFSYDVKMKEKGDIPEGYSVSREKKERFSLILESASTNQTSMYLCATFGLADSYEQYFGPGTRLTVT.

There are a few counts of this clonotype. The chain uses TRBV19 and TRBJ2-1; no firm D call. The V gene's germline CDR1 is LNHDA and CDR2 SQIVND (reference sequence). V was cut by 7 bases and J by 0 bases, with 10 bases left in between. CDR3 length: 14 residues. CDR3 loop: CASIPGGSYNEQFF. CDR3 nucleotides: TGTGCCAGTATCCCGGGTGGCTCCTACAATGAGCAGTTCTTC. Combining the CDR3 with reference TRBV19 and TRBJ2-1 gives the whole variable domain DGGITQSPKYLFRKEGQNVTLSCEQNLNHDAMYWYRQDPGQGLRLIYYSQIVNDFQKGDIAEGYSVSREKKESFPLTVTSAQKNPTAFYLCASIPGGSYNEQFFGPGTRLTVL.

Concerning this clonotype: Mismatch with germline at one junction end may stem from a read error. The chain links TRBV12-3 or TRBV12-4 to TRBJ2-5, with D possibly matching TRBD2 (5 bases). The CDR3 sequence is 12 residues long. CDR3 residues: CSSRGLGETQYF. The CDR3 DNA follows: TGTTCCAGTCGGGGTCTTGGGGAGACCCAGTACTTC.

In this sample, this clonotype turned up a few times. J is TRBJ1-2 and V is TRBV15, with TRBD1 identical over 9 bases. The V gene end was trimmed by 4 bases and the J gene end by 7 bases; junction bases not matched to a gene: 10. The germline V gene encodes CDR1 LNHNV and CDR2 YYDKDF (reference sequence). This CDR3 has 15 amino acids. The CDR3 nucleotides read TGTGCCACCAGCAAATCTTTGGGACAGGGAAGTGGCTACACCTTC. Translated: CATSKSLGQGSGYTF.

The rearrangement joins TRBV12-3 or TRBV12-4 to TRBJ1-1; D may be TRBD1 (6 bases). Trimming shortened V by 6 bases and J by 0 bases, and 14 bases separated the two germline ends. This CDR3 spans 15 amino acids. DNA for the CDR3: TGTGCCAGCAGCCCCCCGGGGGCGGTGAACACTGAAGCTTTCTTT. This sequence encodes CASSPPGAVNTEAFF.

This clonotype was picked up a small number of times. The chain recombines TRBV5-1 with TRBJ1-2; D is unclear. Germline values: CDR1 SGHRS, CDR2 YFSETQ. V was pared by 0 bases and J by 7 bases, with 10 bases between. This CDR3 has 13 amino acids. Here the CDR3 DNA reads TGCGCCAGCAGCTTGGGGGATTTGGGTGGCTACACCTTC. It is translated as CASSLGDLGGYTF.

The table lists this clonotype with a few counts. J is TRBJ1-2 and V is TRBV27; D perhaps matches TRBD1 (5 bases). The V gene's germline CDR1 is MNHEY and CDR2 SMNVEV (reference sequence). The CDR3 is 12 residues long. Trimming cost V 6 bases and J 8 bases, with 13 bases left between them. This CDR3 reads CASRGAVGGYTF. The CDR3 nucleotides read TGTGCCAGCAGAGGGGCTGTTGGGGGCTACACCTTC.

The chain carries TRBV2 and TRBJ1-1, with D uncertain. V lost 4 bases to trimming and J lost 0 bases, with 12 bases between them. CDR3 length: 15 residues. Germline V lookup: CDR1 SNHLY, CDR2 FYNNEI. CDR3 bases: TGTGCCAGCAGTGTGGGCAGTCAGTTGAACACTGAAGCTTTCTTT. Translating gives CASSVGSQLNTEAFF.

This clonotype was found a few times. This chain joins TRBV27 and TRBJ2-1; the match to TRBD1 covers 10 bases. The junction had 6 bases not matched to a gene; V was cut back by 7 bases and J by 9 bases. Germline CDR1 reads MNHEY; CDR2 reads SMNVEV (reference sequence). This CDR3 is 13 amino acids long. The CDR3 sequence: CASKDRGQGEQFF. The CDR3 DNA reads TGTGCCAGCAAAGACAGGGGGCAGGGTGAGCAGTTCTTC.

The chain employs TRBV7-3 and TRBJ1-3; D is unresolved. The CDR3 runs to 17 residues. Deletions cut 2 bases from V and 0 bases from J, with 14 bases between. CDR1 SGHTA and CDR2 FQGTGA come from the germline V gene. For the CDR3, the DNA is TGTGCCAGCAGCTTACGAGCCACGGCGAGCTCTGGAAACACCATATATTTT. This sequence encodes CASSLRATASSGNTIYF.

This clonotype was counted only a few times. The gene calls are TRBV5-8 and TRBJ1-1; D is undetermined. V lost 4 bases, J lost 4 bases, and 11 bases lay in between. Germline CDR1 and CDR2: SGHTS and YDEGEE. This CDR3 has 13 amino acids. The DNA for the CDR3 is TGTGCCAGCAGCCCGATTTCGGGCACTGAAGCTTTCTTT. As protein: CASSPISGTEAFF.

A few counts support this clonotype. The rearrangement links TRBV29-1 to TRBJ2-7; D might be TRBD2 (6 bases). The ends were cut back, 4 bases at V and 2 bases at J, with 15 bases in the middle. Germline V lookup: CDR1 SQVTM, CDR2 ANQGSEA. The CDR3 covers 14 residues. The CDR3 spells CSVGLQTGAYEQYF. The CDR3 region has the DNA TGCAGCGTTGGACTACAAACGGGAGCCTACGAGCAGTACTTC.

The chain couples TRBV20-1 to TRBJ2-7; 7 positions agree with TRBD1. Germline lookup yields CDR1 DFQATT and CDR2 SNEGSKA (reference sequence). The CDR3 covers 13 residues. V shed 2 bases and J 0 bases; nucleotides not matched to a gene: 1. CDR3 loop: CSARRDSSYEQYF. Here the CDR3 DNA reads TGCAGTGCTAGAAGGGACAGCTCCTACGAGCAGTACTTC.

The gene calls are TRBV5-5 and TRBJ2-3; no clear D gene. V lost 0 bases and J 0 bases, leaving 11 bases between the germline ends. CDR3 length: 16 amino acids. Looked up from germline, CDR1 is SGHKS and CDR2 is YYEKEE (reference sequence). CDR3 in DNA: TGTGCCAGCAGCTTGGCCGGCTCCTCTAGCACAGATACGCAGTATTTT. It translates to CASSLAGSSSTDTQYF.

This clonotype was seen ten or more times. The genes are TRBV18 and TRBJ2-1; D might be TRBD2 (5 bases). Germline assignment: CDR1 KGHSH and CDR2 LQKENI. V was pared by 0 bases and J by 8 bases, with 11 bases between. The CDR3 is made up of 14 amino acids. The CDR3 is CASSPPTGWDEQFF. CDR3 DNA sequence: TGTGCCAGCTCACCACCGACGGGATGGGATGAGCAGTTCTTC.

This sequence joins TRBV5-1 and TRBJ2-3, with D perhaps matching TRBD1 (6 bases). The CDR3 has 14 residues. From germline, CDR1 is SGHRS and CDR2 YFSETQ. V lost 0 bases and J lost 5, with 10 bases in between. The CDR3, as DNA: TGCGCCAGCAGCTTGGATCGCAGGGGAGATACGCAGTATTTT. As protein: CASSLDRRGDTQYF.

The chain employs TRBV10-3 and TRBJ2-7, with 9 positions matching TRBD1. Per the germline V gene, CDR1 is ENHRY and CDR2 is SYGVKD. V lost 5 bases and J lost 7; bases outside the gene matches: 3. The CDR3 loop spans 12 amino acids. The CDR3: CAISWDRDEQYF. As DNA, the CDR3 is TGTGCCATCAGTTGGGACAGGGATGAGCAGTACTTC.

This clonotype was counted between two and nine times. The V call is TRBV24-1, the J call TRBJ1-2, with 7 bases fitting TRBD1. Germline values: CDR1 KGHDR, CDR2 SFDVKD. The CDR3 spans 15 residues. The V gene end was trimmed by 4 bases and the J gene end by 7 bases; junction bases not matched to a gene: 11. The CDR3 DNA reads as TGTGCCACCAGTGAGCCTGCCGGGGACAGCCGTGGCTACACCTTC. Translating it yields CATSEPAGDSRGYTF.

V is TRBV11-2 and J is TRBJ2-1, with 7 bases lining up with TRBD1. The CDR3 covers 13 residues. The junction had 8 bases not matched to a gene; V was cut back by 5 bases and J by 10 bases. CDR1 and CDR2 from the germline V gene are SGHAT and FQNNGV. DNA of the CDR3: TGTGCCAGCAGCCGGACAGGTGCCCGAGAGCAGTTCTTC. Translating gives CASSRTGAREQFF.

V is TRBV12-3 or TRBV12-4 and J is TRBJ2-3; D is unclear. The V and J ends lost 4 bases and 7 bases respectively, with 9 bases between them. The CDR3 runs to 12 residues. CDR3 in amino acids: CASSSPENTQYF. CDR3 bases: TGTGCCAGCAGTTCCCCTGAGAATACGCAGTATTTT.

The genes are TRBV5-1 and TRBJ2-7; D might be TRBD1 or TRBD2, each matching 5 bases. Trimming removed 5 bases at V and 3 bases at J, with 18 bases between. The germline V gene encodes CDR1 SGHRS and CDR2 YFSETQ. The CDR3 contains 15 residues. Here the CDR3 DNA reads TGCGCCAGCAGGAACTCTCGGGACGTATTCTACGAGCAGTACTTC. The encoded protein is CASRNSRDVFYEQYF.

There are a few counts of this clonotype. V usage is TRBV29-1 and J usage is TRBJ1-4; D is unclear. CDR3 length equals 13 residues. V lost 7 bases to trimming and J lost 8 bases, with 17 bases between them. Germline V lookup: CDR1 SQVTM, CDR2 ANQGSEA. The CDR3 loop reads CSASDSPSEKLFF. CDR3 nucleotides: TGCAGCGCATCGGACTCGCCGAGCGAAAAACTGTTTTTT.

There are a few counts of this clonotype. This sequence joins TRBV5-6 and TRBJ1-1, with 9 bases fitting TRBD1. Germline values: CDR1 SGHDT, CDR2 YYEEEE. V lost 0 bases and J lost 4; bases outside the gene matches: 7. The CDR3 consists of 16 residues. The CDR3 bases are TGTGCCAGCAGCTTGGACAGGGGGCGAACGAGCACTGAAGCTTTCTTT. It specifies CASSLDRGRTSTEAFF. The full variable domain, rest sourced from reference TRBV5-6 and TRBJ1-1, is DAGVTQSPTHLIKTRGQQVTLRCSPKSGHDTVSWYQQALGQGPQFIFQYYEEEERQRGNFPDRFSGHQFPNYSSELNVNALLLGDSALYLCASSLDRGRTSTEAFFGQGTRLTVV.

The chain couples TRBV2 to TRBJ2-3; D may match TRBD1 or TRBD2 (5 bases each). Germline assignment: CDR1 SNHLY and CDR2 FYNNEI. V lost 10 bases and J lost 6, with 20 bases in between. This CDR3 is built from 14 residues. In nucleotides, the CDR3 is TGTGCCAACGAGGGGTTGAGGAATGGGGATACGCAGTATTTT. Its protein is CANEGLRNGDTQYF.

V usage is TRBV3-1 and J usage is TRBJ2-3; TRBD1 might be the D (6 bases). The V gene lost 8 bases and the J gene lost 4 bases, with 19 bases spanning the gap. Germline-derived CDR1 and CDR2 are LGHDT and YNNKEL (reference sequence). The CDR3 has 15 amino acids. The CDR3 nucleotides are TGTGCCAGCTGCCCTGGACAGAGGTATCCAGATACGCAGTATTTT. Encoded protein: CASCPGQRYPDTQYF.

This clonotype showed up just a few times. The V and J genes are TRBV5-1 and TRBJ1-3; D not certain. The CDR3 spans 15 residues. Germline V gene data show CDR1 as SGHRS and CDR2 as YFSETQ. Trimming removed 3 bases at V and 3 bases at J, with 13 bases between. The CDR3 bases are TGCGCCAGCAGCTCCGGACCTCTTATTGGAAACACCATATATTTT. This sequence encodes CASSSGPLIGNTIYF.

The rearrangement uses TRBV4-1 and TRBJ2-1; 8 bases agree with TRBD2. V gave up 4 bases and J gave up 2 bases; unmatched junction bases: 7. Germline V gene data show CDR1 as MGHRA and CDR2 as YSYEKL. The CDR3 is made up of 16 amino acids. DNA for the CDR3: TGCGCCAGCAGCCCGGGACTAGGTGTTGCCTACAATGAGCAGTTCTTC. It specifies CASSPGLGVAYNEQFF.

This clonotype was found a few times. The chain links TRBV7-9 to TRBJ1-2, with unresolved D. This CDR3 spans 12 amino acids. Trimming removed 2 bases from V and 3 bases from J, with 4 bases in between. Germline loops: CDR1 SEHNR, CDR2 FQNEAQ (reference sequence). CDR3 in DNA: TGTGCCAGCAGCTTAAGACACTATGGCTACACCTTC. Its translation: CASSLRHYGYTF.

This clonotype was detected only a few times. The V gene is TRBV5-4, the J gene TRBJ2-7; no firm D call. Trimming took off 4 bases at V and 3 bases at J, with 14 bases between the two ends. The CDR3 covers 14 residues. Germline V gene sequence: CDR1 SGHNT, CDR2 YYREEE (reference sequence). This CDR3 is CASSQWVLGYEQYF. The CDR3 bases are TGTGCCAGCAGCCAGTGGGTTTTGGGCTACGAGCAGTACTTC.